This TCR beta chain derives from a study of blood T cells in healthy people across ages. A second roughly 6 to 11 cycle PCR used barcoded and J-beta primers. MiXCR was run by TCRdb on the 5' RACE reads, yielding one entry per CDR3 protein. This repertoire shows around 800,000 distinct CDR3 sequences, around a quarter found once; its top ten account for under 3%. Trimming removed 3 bases at V and 8 bases at J, with 11 bases between. The CDR3 runs 12 residues. Germline values: CDR1 SGDLS, CDR2 YYNGEE. These records were also assigned to another study, of T cells of mothers and their children. Per that study: With the M1S primer of the second PCR, sample barcodes and 2-4 random nucleotides were added. The yield was over 8 million TCR beta CDR3 reads from each mother and roughly 3 million from each child.

The TCR comes from a boy younger than 18 in good health. This sequence joins TRBV9 and TRBJ1-2; tentative D call: TRBD1 (5 bases). The specimen sequenced was blood. CDR3 DNA: TGTGCCAGCAGCGCCGGGACGCGGGGCTACACCTTC. It is translated as CASSAGTRGYTF.